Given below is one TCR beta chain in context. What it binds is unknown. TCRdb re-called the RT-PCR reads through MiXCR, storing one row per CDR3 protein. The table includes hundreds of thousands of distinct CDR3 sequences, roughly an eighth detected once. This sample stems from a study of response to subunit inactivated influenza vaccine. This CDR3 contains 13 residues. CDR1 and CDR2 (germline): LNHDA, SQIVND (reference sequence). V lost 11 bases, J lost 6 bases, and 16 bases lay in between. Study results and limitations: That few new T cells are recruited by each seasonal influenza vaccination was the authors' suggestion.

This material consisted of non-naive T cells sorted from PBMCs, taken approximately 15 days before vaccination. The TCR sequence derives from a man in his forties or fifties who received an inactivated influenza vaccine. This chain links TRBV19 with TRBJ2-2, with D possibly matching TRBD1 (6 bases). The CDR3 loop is CASRGRGAGELFF. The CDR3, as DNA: TGTGCCTCTAGGGGCAGGGGAGCCGGGGAGCTGTTTTTT.